One sample yielded the 11 T cell receptor beta chains listed below, sequenced in a study of human versus mouse CDR3 diversity and MHC coevolution. Measured with immunoSEQ multiplex PCR; TCRdb has only the in-frame clones, and not every one. The sample consists of tens of thousands of clones, 94% of them appearing once. Sequenced input: naive CD4+ T cells from blood. Subset here: CD45RO-negative CD62L-positive naive CD4 T cells. These receptors all stem from a person aged 60 to 70 in good health.

The chain couples TRBV18 to TRBJ1-1, with D possibly matching TRBD1 (6 bases). Germline CDR1 is KGHSH and CDR2 is LQKENI. The germline V and J ends were trimmed by 6 bases and 1 base, with 12 bases remaining between them. The CDR3 extends over 14 amino acids. DNA for the CDR3: TGTGCCAGCTCGTCCGACAGGACGAACACTGAAGCTTTCTTT. Translation gives CASSSDRTNTEAFF.

The chain recombines TRBV6-5 with TRBJ1-1; D unresolved. V lost 7 bases and J 8 bases, leaving 14 bases between the germline ends. Germline CDR1 is MNHEY and CDR2 is SVGAGI. The CDR3 covers 12 residues. CDR3 loop: CASTPGVGEAFF. In nucleotides, the CDR3 is TGTGCCAGCACCCCGGGAGTGGGGGAAGCTTTCTTT.

The rearrangement joins TRBV6-6 to TRBJ1-4, with unresolved D. This CDR3 contains 15 residues. V lost 6 bases to trimming and J lost 7 bases, with 18 bases between them. Germline-derived CDR1 and CDR2 are MNHNY and SVGAGI (reference sequence). CDR3 region: CASRPAGKTIEKLFF. The CDR3 DNA sequence: TGTGCCAGCAGACCCGCCGGGAAGACAATTGAAAAACTGTTTTTT.

J is TRBJ1-3 and V is TRBV5-6; TRBD1 might be the D (6 bases). The CDR3 is made up of 15 amino acids. V lost 5 bases and J 0 bases, leaving 12 bases between the germline ends. Germline V gene data show CDR1 as SGHDT and CDR2 as YYEEEE. The DNA for the CDR3 is TGTGCCAGCAGTTCTGACAGGCTCTCTGGAAACACCATATATTTT. Its protein is CASSSDRLSGNTIYF.

The chain links TRBV10-1 to TRBJ2-1; TRBD1 matches at 9 bases. CDR1 is WNHNN, CDR2 SYGVQD, per germline (reference sequence). The CDR3 totals 16 residues. V was clipped by 0 bases and J by 6 bases; unmatched bases: 6. CDR3: CASSESWTGAANEQFF. The CDR3 nucleotides read TGCGCCAGCAGTGAGTCGTGGACAGGGGCGGCCAATGAGCAGTTCTTC.

CDR3 sequence reads: CASSLGRRLQGLPGGETQYF. The CDR3 coding sequence is TGTGCCAGCAGCTTAGGACGGCGACTTCAGGGGCTGCCGGGAGGAGAGACCCAGTACTTC. The genes are TRBV13 and TRBJ2-5, with a weak D call TRBD2 (7 bases). CDR3 length equals 20 residues. Between the trimmed V and J ends, which lost 0 bases and 4 bases, there was a span of 27 bases. Germline CDR1 and CDR2: PRHDT and FYEKMQ (reference sequence).

V usage is TRBV30 and J usage is TRBJ2-2; TRBD1 might be the D (6 bases). CDR3 size: 13 residues. Germline CDR1 reads GTSNPN; CDR2 reads SVGIG (reference sequence). Trimming stripped 0 bases from V and 7 bases from J, with 9 bases between. CDR3 loop: CAWSVGGVGELFF. In DNA, the CDR3 is TGTGCCTGGAGTGTAGGGGGAGTCGGGGAGCTGTTTTTT.

This clone was seen only once. The chain couples TRBV6-6 to TRBJ1-5; D not certain. V was shortened by 0 bases and J by 7 bases, with 16 bases between the two germline ends. Per the germline V gene, CDR1 is MNHNY and CDR2 is SVGAGI (reference sequence). The CDR3 runs 16 residues. The CDR3 nucleotides are TGTGCCAGCAGTTACTCGTGGGAGGTGGGGTCGCAGCCCCAGCATTTT. This translates into CASSYSWEVGSQPQHF.

The V and J genes are TRBV14 and TRBJ1-5; no reliable D call. CDR3 size: 13 residues. Germline V gene lookup returns CDR1 SGHDN and CDR2 FVKESK. V was trimmed by 0 bases and J by 6 bases, leaving 6 bases between them. CDR3 nucleotide sequence: TGTGCCAGCAGCCAAGAACTAGGTCAGCCCCAGCATTTT. Translation: CASSQELGQPQHF.

The chain joins TRBV19 to TRBJ1-2, with D tentatively TRBD1 (5 bases). V dropped 5 bases and J dropped 7 bases, with 20 bases sitting between them. Germline V gene data show CDR1 as LNHDA and CDR2 as SQIVND (reference sequence). This CDR3 comprises 15 residues. Here the CDR3 DNA reads TGTGCCAGTAGTCTGTGGGGGGACGGCGGCGGTGGCTACACCTTC. This gives the protein CASSLWGDGGGGYTF.

In this sample, this clone turned up once. The rearrangement joins TRBV5-5 to TRBJ1-6, with a weak D call TRBD1 (6 bases). V lost 4 bases and J lost 13, with 15 bases in between. This CDR3 is built from 13 residues. The germline gives CDR1 SGHKS, CDR2 YYEKEE (reference sequence). The CDR3 spells CASSNEQGWPLHF. The CDR3 region has the DNA TGTGCCAGCAGCAATGAACAGGGATGGCCCCTCCACTTT.